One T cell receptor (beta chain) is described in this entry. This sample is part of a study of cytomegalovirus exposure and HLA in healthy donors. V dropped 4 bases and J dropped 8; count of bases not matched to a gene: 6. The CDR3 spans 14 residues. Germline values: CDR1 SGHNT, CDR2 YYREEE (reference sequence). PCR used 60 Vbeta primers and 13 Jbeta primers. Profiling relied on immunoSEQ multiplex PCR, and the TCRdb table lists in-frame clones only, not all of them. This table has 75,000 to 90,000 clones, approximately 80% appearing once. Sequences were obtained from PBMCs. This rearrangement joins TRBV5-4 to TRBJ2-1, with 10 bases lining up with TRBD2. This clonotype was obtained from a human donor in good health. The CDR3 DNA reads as TGTGCCAGCAGCGAGCGGGGGGGCCTGGATGAGCAGTTCTTC. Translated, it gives CASSERGGLDEQFF.